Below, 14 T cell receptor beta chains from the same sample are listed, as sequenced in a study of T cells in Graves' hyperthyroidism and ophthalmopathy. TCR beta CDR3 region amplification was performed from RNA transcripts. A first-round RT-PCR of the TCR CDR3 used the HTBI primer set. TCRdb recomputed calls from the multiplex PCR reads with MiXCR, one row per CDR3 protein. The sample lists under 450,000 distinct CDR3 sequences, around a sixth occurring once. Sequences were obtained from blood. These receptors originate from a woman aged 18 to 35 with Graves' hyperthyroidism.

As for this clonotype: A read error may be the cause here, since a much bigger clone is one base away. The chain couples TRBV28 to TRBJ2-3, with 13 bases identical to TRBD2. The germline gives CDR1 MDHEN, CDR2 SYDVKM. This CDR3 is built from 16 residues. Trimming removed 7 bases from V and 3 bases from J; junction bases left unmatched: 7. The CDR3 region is CASTLGLAGATDTQYF. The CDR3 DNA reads TGTGCCAGCACTCTCGGACTAGCGGGAGCAACAGATACGCAGTATTTT.

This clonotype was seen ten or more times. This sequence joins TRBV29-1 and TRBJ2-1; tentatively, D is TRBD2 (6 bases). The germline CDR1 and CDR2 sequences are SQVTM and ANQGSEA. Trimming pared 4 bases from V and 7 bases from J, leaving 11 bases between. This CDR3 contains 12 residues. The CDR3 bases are TGCAGCGTTGTATACGGAGGGAATGAGCAGTTCTTC. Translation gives CSVVYGGNEQFF.

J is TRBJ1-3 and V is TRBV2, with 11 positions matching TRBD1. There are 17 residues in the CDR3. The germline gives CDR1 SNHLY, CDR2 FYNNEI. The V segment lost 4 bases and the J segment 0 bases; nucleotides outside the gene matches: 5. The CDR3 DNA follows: TGTGCCAGCAGTGGGGACAGGGGGATCGGCTCTGGAAACACCATATATTTT. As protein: CASSGDRGIGSGNTIYF.

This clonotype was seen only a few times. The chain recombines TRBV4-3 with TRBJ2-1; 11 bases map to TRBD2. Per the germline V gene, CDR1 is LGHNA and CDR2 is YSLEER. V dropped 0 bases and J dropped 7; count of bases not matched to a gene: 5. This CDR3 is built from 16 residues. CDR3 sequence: CASSQDLAGGLNEQFF. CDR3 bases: TGCGCCAGCAGCCAAGACCTAGCGGGGGGCCTTAATGAGCAGTTCTTC.

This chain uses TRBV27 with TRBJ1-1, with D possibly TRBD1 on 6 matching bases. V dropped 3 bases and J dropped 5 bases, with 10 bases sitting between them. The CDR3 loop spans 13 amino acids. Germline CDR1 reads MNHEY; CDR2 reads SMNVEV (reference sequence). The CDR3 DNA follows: TGTGCCAGCAGTTTTTGGGGGGCGACTGAAGCTTTCTTT. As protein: CASSFWGATEAFF.

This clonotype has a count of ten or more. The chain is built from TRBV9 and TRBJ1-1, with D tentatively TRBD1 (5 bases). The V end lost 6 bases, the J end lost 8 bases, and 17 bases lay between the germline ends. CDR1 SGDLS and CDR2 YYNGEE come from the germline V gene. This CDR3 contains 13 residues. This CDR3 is CASNWGGTEEAFF. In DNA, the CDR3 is TGTGCCAGCAACTGGGGGGGAACCGAAGAAGCTTTCTTT.

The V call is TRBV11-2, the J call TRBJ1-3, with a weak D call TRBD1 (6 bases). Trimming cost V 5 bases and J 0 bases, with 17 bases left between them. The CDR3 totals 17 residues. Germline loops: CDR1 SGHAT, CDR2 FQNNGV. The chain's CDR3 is CASSPVRDTASGNTIYF. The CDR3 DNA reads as TGTGCCAGCAGCCCCGTCCGGGACACTGCCTCTGGAAACACCATATATTTT.

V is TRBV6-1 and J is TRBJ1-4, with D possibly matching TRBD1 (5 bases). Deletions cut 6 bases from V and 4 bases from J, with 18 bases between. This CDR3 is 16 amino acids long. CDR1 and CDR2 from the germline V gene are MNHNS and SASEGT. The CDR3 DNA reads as TGTGCCAGCAGCCTATCGGGACTCACAGTTAATGAAAAACTGTTTTTT. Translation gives CASSLSGLTVNEKLFF.

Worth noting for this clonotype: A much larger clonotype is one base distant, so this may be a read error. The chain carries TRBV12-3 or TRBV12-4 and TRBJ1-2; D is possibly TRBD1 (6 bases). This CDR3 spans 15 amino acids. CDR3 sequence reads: CASSWGGAGAEGCTF. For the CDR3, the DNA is TGTGCCAGCAGTTGGGGGGGTGCGGGGGCAGAAGGCTGCACCTTC.

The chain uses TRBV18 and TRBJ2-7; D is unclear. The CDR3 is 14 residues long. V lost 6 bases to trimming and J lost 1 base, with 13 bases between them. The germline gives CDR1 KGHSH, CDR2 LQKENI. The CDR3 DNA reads TGTGCCAGCTCGGTGAGACTTCATTCCTACGAGCAGTACTTC. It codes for CASSVRLHSYEQYF. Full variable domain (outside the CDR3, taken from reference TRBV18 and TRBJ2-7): NAGVMQNPRHLVRRRGQEARLRCSPMKGHSHVYWYRQLPEEGLKFMVYLQKENIIDESGMPKERFSAEFPKEGPSILRIQQVVRGDSAAYFCASSVRLHSYEQYFGPGTRLTVT.

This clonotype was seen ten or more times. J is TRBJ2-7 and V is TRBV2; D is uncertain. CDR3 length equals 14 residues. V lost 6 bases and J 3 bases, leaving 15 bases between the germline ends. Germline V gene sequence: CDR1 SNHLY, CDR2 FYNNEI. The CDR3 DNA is TGTGCCAGCAGAGGAGCCCTGACCCACTACGAGCAGTACTTC. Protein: CASRGALTHYEQYF.

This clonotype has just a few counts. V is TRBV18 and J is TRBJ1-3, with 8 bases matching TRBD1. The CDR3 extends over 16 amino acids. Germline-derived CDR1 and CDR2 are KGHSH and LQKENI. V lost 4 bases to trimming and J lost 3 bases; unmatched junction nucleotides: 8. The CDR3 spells CASSLDRGSLGNTIYF. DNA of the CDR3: TGTGCCAGCTCACTCGACAGGGGCTCACTTGGAAACACCATATATTTT.

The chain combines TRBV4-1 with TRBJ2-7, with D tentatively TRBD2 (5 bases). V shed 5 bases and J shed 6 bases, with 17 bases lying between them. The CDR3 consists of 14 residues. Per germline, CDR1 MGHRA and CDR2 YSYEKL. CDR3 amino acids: CASSGGRTPGEQYF. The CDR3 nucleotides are TGCGCCAGCAGCGGAGGACGAACCCCCGGCGAGCAGTACTTC.

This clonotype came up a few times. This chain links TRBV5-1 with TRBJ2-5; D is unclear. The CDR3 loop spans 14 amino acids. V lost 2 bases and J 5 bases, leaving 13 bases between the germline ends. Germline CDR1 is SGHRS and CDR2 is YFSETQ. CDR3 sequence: CASSFSSNRETQYF. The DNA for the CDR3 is TGCGCCAGCAGCTTCTCATCGAATAGGGAGACCCAGTACTTC.